Each of the 17 T cell receptor beta chains below was sequenced from the same sample in a study of shared clonotypes between healthy human individuals. Only in-frame clones appear in the TCRdb table, and some are missing; sequencing was by immunoSEQ multiplex PCR. The repertoire consists of around 1,100,000 clones, with approximately 77% occurring once and the leading ten covering more than 0.85%. Sequenced sample: memory CD4+ T cells from PBMCs. Subset defined: CD45RA-negative fraction. Receptors originate from a man between 18 and 29 years old in good health. Some clones in this sample may be carry-over from other donors' samples.

V gene TRBV18 combines with J gene TRBJ2-1; 12 nucleotides line up with TRBD2. V lost 3 bases, J lost 9 bases, and 6 bases stayed unmatched. Germline lookup yields CDR1 KGHSH and CDR2 LQKENI. This CDR3 has 15 amino acids. The CDR3 protein is CASSPGLAGGAEQFF. CDR3 nucleotides: TGTGCCAGCTCACCCGGGCTAGCGGGAGGGGCTGAGCAGTTCTTC.

This rearrangement joins TRBV7-2 to TRBJ1-1; D uncertain. The V end was cut by 5 bases, the J end by 7 bases, with 11 bases between. The CDR3 sequence is 12 residues long. The germline V gene encodes CDR1 SGHTA and CDR2 FQGNSA. CDR3 bases: TGTGCCAGCAGCATTAATCGTGGTGAAGCTTTCTTT. Residues: CASSINRGEAFF. The full variable domain, with the rest looked up from reference TRBV7-2 and TRBJ1-1, is GAGVSQSPSNKVTEKGKDVELRCDPISGHTALYWYRQSLGQGLEFLIYFQGNSAPDKSGLPSDRFSAERTGGSVSTLTIQRTQQEDSAVYLCASSINRGEAFFGQGTRLTVV.

This clone was observed once. This chain uses TRBV6-6 with TRBJ2-7; 9 positions agree with TRBD1. The CDR3 is 14 amino acids. Unmatched junction bases numbered 2, after V lost 2 bases and J lost 3 bases. Germline CDR1 reads MNHNY; CDR2 reads SVGAGI (reference sequence). The CDR3 here is CASSYLGQGYEQYF. CDR3 bases: TGTGCCAGCAGTTACCTGGGACAGGGCTACGAGCAGTACTTC.

The genes are TRBV6-6 and TRBJ2-5, with 8 bases fitting TRBD2. The CDR3 is made up of 14 amino acids. The V gene's germline CDR1 is MNHNY and CDR2 SVGAGI (reference sequence). V lost 7 bases to trimming and J lost 3 bases; unmatched junction nucleotides: 7. The DNA of the CDR3 is TGTGCCAGCATTCGGGGGGGTTCGAAAGAGACCCAGTACTTC. The encoded protein is CASIRGGSKETQYF.

The rearrangement joins TRBV6-5 to TRBJ1-5; D is unresolved. Germline CDR1 and CDR2: MNHEY and SVGAGI. V was pared by 2 bases and J by 6 bases, with 14 bases between. This CDR3 contains 15 residues. This CDR3 is CASSYRSDSVQPQHF. The DNA of the CDR3 is TGTGCCAGCAGTTACCGGTCCGATTCAGTTCAGCCCCAGCATTTT.

This clone was observed at least ten times. The chain joins TRBV11-2 to TRBJ1-1, with D unclear. Germline CDR1 SGHAT, CDR2 FQNNGV. The length of the CDR3 is 11 residues. Trimming shortened V by 4 bases and J by 7 bases, and 7 bases separated the two germline ends. This CDR3 is CASSSGFEAFF. In nucleotides, the CDR3 is TGTGCCAGCAGCTCTGGGTTTGAAGCTTTCTTT.

V and J are TRBV9 and TRBJ1-2; 9 positions agree with TRBD1. CDR3 length: 14 residues. Unmatched junction bases numbered 3, after V lost 3 bases and J lost 3 bases. Germline V gives CDR1 SGDLS, CDR2 YYNGEE. The CDR3 protein is CASSGDRDHYGYTF. For the CDR3, the DNA is TGTGCCAGCAGCGGGGACAGGGACCACTATGGCTACACCTTC.

The chain employs TRBV5-6 and TRBJ2-7; no clear D. The CDR3 extends over 13 amino acids. Trimming took off 5 bases at V and 2 bases at J, with 11 bases between the two ends. Germline values: CDR1 SGHDT, CDR2 YYEEEE. The CDR3 DNA is TGTGCCAGCAGAAGTTGGTCCACCTACGAGCAGTACTTC. It specifies CASRSWSTYEQYF.

As for this clone: The junction shows a germline mismatch at one end, possibly a read error. The rearrangement joins TRBV11-2 to TRBJ2-4; tentatively, D is TRBD2 (6 bases). CDR1 SGHAT and CDR2 FQNNGV come from the germline V gene. This CDR3 has 12 residues. DNA of the CDR3: TGTGCCAGCAGCTTAGATCGGGACTTGGTCCACTTC. Its translation is CASSLDRDLVHF.

V gene TRBV10-3 combines with J gene TRBJ1-1; TRBD1 matches 10 bases. CDR1 and CDR2 from the germline V gene are ENHRY and SYGVKD. The J segment lost 6 bases and the V segment lost 4 bases, leaving 5 bases of the junction unmatched. This CDR3 region has 14 residues. This chain's CDR3 is CAISGGQGSAEAFF. The DNA for the CDR3 is TGTGCCATCAGTGGGGGACAGGGGAGCGCTGAAGCTTTCTTT.

This chain joins TRBV5-4 and TRBJ2-2; D is unclear. The CDR3 has 16 residues. With 4 bases removed from V and 4 bases from J, the gap between germline ends came to 17 bases. CDR1 SGHNT and CDR2 YYREEE come from the germline V gene (reference sequence). CDR3 amino acids: CASSPNSGSLTGELFF. The CDR3 coding sequence is TGTGCCAGCAGCCCAAACTCCGGCAGTCTCACCGGGGAGCTGTTTTTT. The complete variable domain, with remaining parts taken from reference TRBV5-4 and TRBJ2-2, reads ETGVTQSPTHLIKTRGQQVTLRCSSQSGHNTVSWYQQALGQGPQFIFQYYREEENGRGNFPPRFSGLQFPNYSSELNVNALELDDSALYLCASSPNSGSLTGELFFGEGSRLTVL.

The chain combines TRBV2 with TRBJ1-3, with a tentative D call TRBD1 (5 bases). V lost 7 bases and J 0 bases, leaving 7 bases between the germline ends. The CDR3 is 13 residues long. In germline, CDR1 is SNHLY, CDR2 FYNNEI. In nucleotides, the CDR3 is TGTGCCAGCACCGACAGCTCTGGAAACACCATATATTTT. It yields the protein CASTDSSGNTIYF.

The chain joins TRBV7-9 to TRBJ1-1; possibly TRBD1 for D (6 bases). The CDR3 is made up of 14 amino acids. V lost 5 bases and J lost 7, with 17 bases in between. CDR1 is SEHNR, CDR2 FQNEAQ, per germline (reference sequence). The CDR3 protein is CASSTGQPGSEAFF. The CDR3 bases are TGTGCCAGCAGCACAGGACAGCCCGGGAGTGAAGCTTTCTTT.

The rearrangement uses TRBV5-2 and TRBJ1-2. TRBV5-2 has pseudogene status. The CDR3 contains 16 residues. The chain's CDR3 is CASSSFGRTPNYGYTF. The CDR3 DNA reads as TGCGCCAGCAGCTCATTCGGTCGGACTCCTAACTATGGCTACACCTTC.

The chain recombines TRBV28 with TRBJ1-3, with no clear D. Germline loops: CDR1 MDHEN, CDR2 SYDVKM. Trimming took off 4 bases at V and 0 bases at J, with 7 bases between the two ends. The CDR3 spans 14 residues. CDR3 coding DNA: TGTGCCAGCAGTTCGAGGGCCTCTGGAAACACCATATATTTT. Translating gives CASSSRASGNTIYF.

The chain is built from TRBV7-6 and TRBJ2-1, with TRBD2 identical over 11 bases. Germline V CDR1 and CDR2: SGHVS, FNYEAQ. V gave up 5 bases and J gave up 4 bases; unmatched junction bases: 4. The length of the CDR3 is 15 residues. CDR3 sequence: CASSALAGVYNEQFF. The DNA of the CDR3 is TGTGCCAGCAGCGCACTAGCGGGAGTGTACAATGAGCAGTTCTTC.

The J gene is TRBJ1-2, the V gene TRBV30, with D maybe TRBD1 (6 bases). Between the trimmed V and J ends, which lost 5 bases and 4 bases, there was a span of 17 bases. Germline-derived CDR1 and CDR2 are GTSNPN and SVGIG (reference sequence). The CDR3 is 14 amino acids. CDR3 coding DNA: TGTGCCTGGGATAAACGGACAGAGTCCTATGGCTACACCTTC. Encoded protein: CAWDKRTESYGYTF. The full variable domain, in which reference TRBV30 and TRBJ1-2 provide the parts outside the CDR3, is SQTIHQWPATLVQPVGSPLSLECTVEGTSNPNLYWYRQAAGRGLQLLFYSVGIGQISSEVPQNLSASRPQDRQFILSSKKLLLSDSGFYLCAWDKRTESYGYTFGSGTRLTVV.